The 25 T cell receptor beta chains below come from one sample, sequenced in a study of T cells after yellow fever vaccination. TCRdb passed the 5' RACE reads through MiXCR, listing each CDR3 protein once. The sample lists 300,000 or so distinct CDR3 sequences, 10% to 15% occurring once. This specimen consisted of CD4+ T cells sorted from PBMCs, obtained 45 days after the yellow fever booster vaccination. These receptor sequences come from a man aged 25-40 years who received the YFV17D yellow fever vaccine.

This clonotype occurred a few times. The chain combines TRBV20-1 with TRBJ1-5; D might be TRBD1 (6 bases). CDR3 length: 15 amino acids. Germline assignment: CDR1 DFQATT and CDR2 SNEGSKA (reference sequence). Between the trimmed V and J ends, which lost 4 bases and 0 bases, there was a span of 13 bases. In DNA, the CDR3 is TGCAGTGCTATAACCGGGACACTTAGCAATCAGCCCCAGCATTTT. Its protein is CSAITGTLSNQPQHF.

The chain combines TRBV5-1 with TRBJ1-1, with D perhaps matching TRBD1 (6 bases). This CDR3 has 14 amino acids. Germline V gene sequence: CDR1 SGHRS, CDR2 YFSETQ. Trimming pared 0 bases from V and 2 bases from J, leaving 8 bases between. This CDR3 reads CASSLAGANTEAFF. The CDR3 DNA sequence: TGCGCCAGCAGCTTGGCAGGGGCTAACACTGAAGCTTTCTTT. Variable domain in full (rest from reference TRBV5-1 and TRBJ1-1): KAGVTQTPRYLIKTRGQQVTLSCSPISGHRSVSWYQQTPGQGLQFLFEYFSETQRNKGNFPGRFSGRQFSNSRSEMNVSTLELGDSALYLCASSLAGANTEAFFGQGTRLTVV.

This clonotype was counted at least ten times. CDR3 DNA: TGTGCCAGCAGCCCACAGGGTGCAGATACGCAGTATTTT. Protein sequence: CASSPQGADTQYF. This rearrangement joins TRBV7-2 to TRBJ2-3; D is possibly TRBD1 (6 bases). Trimming removed 5 bases from V and 4 bases from J, with 10 bases in between. The CDR3 has 13 residues. Per the germline V gene, CDR1 is SGHTA and CDR2 is FQGNSA.

The chain joins TRBV20-1 to TRBJ2-2, with a possible D match to TRBD2 (5 bases). This CDR3 spans 16 amino acids. V shed 0 bases and J shed 4 bases, with 15 bases lying between them. Germline CDR1 is DFQATT and CDR2 is SNEGSKA (reference sequence). The CDR3 region has the DNA TGCAGTGCTAGAGAGGCAAGCGGCCGAGGCACCGGGGAGCTGTTTTTT. Protein: CSAREASGRGTGELFF.

V and J are TRBV5-4 and TRBJ2-2; a possible D gene is TRBD1 (5 bases). The CDR3 runs to 16 residues. V dropped 9 bases and J dropped 0 bases, with 18 bases sitting between them. Germline-derived CDR1 and CDR2 are SGHNT and YYREEE (reference sequence). In DNA form, the CDR3 reads TGTGCCACCCCGCGTGGGGCGGACCCGAACACCGGGGAGCTGTTTTTT. This codes for CATPRGADPNTGELFF.

V and J are TRBV9 and TRBJ1-1; perhaps TRBD1 as D (5 bases). Germline assignment: CDR1 SGDLS and CDR2 YYNGEE. Trimming stripped 0 bases from V and 10 bases from J, with 13 bases between. This CDR3 is 13 amino acids long. DNA of the CDR3: TGTGCCAGCAGCGTAGGACGGGGCTCGGCAGCTTTCTTT. It is translated as CASSVGRGSAAFF.

The chain joins TRBV12-3 or TRBV12-4 to TRBJ1-5, with D unresolved. With 3 bases removed from V and 0 bases from J, the gap between germline ends came to 9 bases. There are 15 residues in the CDR3. The CDR3 loop is CASSFGSTSNQPQHF. CDR3 sequence (DNA): TGTGCCAGCAGTTTCGGCAGTACTAGCAATCAGCCCCAGCATTTT.

The chain combines TRBV12-3 or TRBV12-4 with TRBJ2-5; D is uncertain. This CDR3 contains 13 residues. Trimming shortened V by 6 bases and J by 5 bases, and 13 bases separated the two germline ends. CDR3 region: CASSSRVGETQYF. The CDR3 DNA follows: TGTGCCAGCAGCTCCCGCGTCGGTGAGACCCAGTACTTC.

J is TRBJ2-1 and V is TRBV29-1, with TRBD1 identical over 8 bases. The germline CDR1 and CDR2 sequences are SQVTM and ANQGSEA. There are 14 residues in the CDR3. V shed 4 bases, J shed 6 bases, and the junction held 8 bases outside the gene matches. CDR3 in amino acids: CSVGLRTGSNEQFF. The CDR3 DNA sequence: TGCAGCGTTGGGCTCCGGACAGGGTCCAATGAGCAGTTCTTC.

This chain joins TRBV12-3 or TRBV12-4 and TRBJ1-1; 7 bases are shared with TRBD1. The CDR3 has 13 residues. J gave up 1 base and V 8 bases, and 4 bases lay outside the gene matches. CDR3 residues: CASWGQKNTEAFF. Written as DNA, the CDR3 is TGTGCCAGCTGGGGACAGAAGAACACTGAAGCTTTCTTT.

This chain uses TRBV7-2 with TRBJ2-7; 7 bases line up with TRBD2. V was pared by 0 bases and J by 3 bases, with 5 bases of the junction left unmatched. Germline V gene sequence: CDR1 SGHTA, CDR2 FQGNSA. The CDR3 sequence is 15 residues long. As DNA, the CDR3 is TGTGCCAGCAGCTTAGCGGCTAGCGGAGACTACGAGCAGTACTTC. It encodes CASSLAASGDYEQYF.

The J gene is TRBJ2-7, the V gene TRBV5-1, with 10 bases that match TRBD1. V was pared by 5 bases and J by 3 bases, with 11 bases of the junction left unmatched. CDR1 is SGHRS and CDR2 is YFSETQ in the germline V gene. The CDR3 consists of 16 residues. This CDR3 reads CASSRDQGQGYYEQYF. The CDR3 DNA is TGCGCCAGCAGTAGAGATCAGGGACAGGGGTACTACGAGCAGTACTTC.

This clonotype came up a few times. V gene TRBV6-5 combines with J gene TRBJ1-1, with D hard to call. The CDR3 has 11 residues. The V gene lost 4 bases and the J gene lost 10 bases, with 10 bases spanning the gap. Germline V gene data show CDR1 as MNHEY and CDR2 as SVGAGI. The CDR3 sequence: CASSSLGIAFF. CDR3 DNA sequence: TGTGCCAGCAGTTCCCTAGGTATAGCTTTCTTT.

This chain joins TRBV9 and TRBJ1-6; 9 bases fit TRBD1. Germline loops: CDR1 SGDLS, CDR2 YYNGEE. The CDR3 spans 15 residues. The ends lost 4 bases at V and 7 bases at J; junction bases unmatched: 6. CDR3 DNA: TGTGCCAGCAGCATCCGGGACAGGGAAAATTCACCCCTCCACTTT. Protein product: CASSIRDRENSPLHF.

This clonotype has only a few counts. The V call is TRBV7-2, the J call TRBJ2-3, with D unclear. This CDR3 has 14 residues. V was cut by 4 bases and J by 2 bases, with 10 bases left in between. Germline assignment: CDR1 SGHTA and CDR2 FQGNSA. CDR3 nucleotides: TGTGCCAGCAGCTCGAACGTTAACACAGATACGCAGTATTTT. This codes for CASSSNVNTDTQYF.

This rearrangement joins TRBV9 to TRBJ2-1; 12 bases match TRBD2. This CDR3 spans 18 amino acids. Germline-derived CDR1 and CDR2 are SGDLS and YYNGEE. V lost 4 bases to trimming and J lost 8 bases; unmatched junction nucleotides: 16. The CDR3 spells CASSPRPGTSGRGDEQFF. In DNA form, the CDR3 reads TGTGCCAGCAGCCCTAGACCCGGGACTAGCGGGCGTGGCGATGAGCAGTTCTTC.

This clonotype occurred many times. The chain is built from TRBV4-3 and TRBJ2-5; D possibly corresponds to TRBD2 (5 bases). The CDR3 loop spans 13 amino acids. Trimming left V 2 bases short and J 4 bases short, with 8 bases between. Per germline, CDR1 LGHNA and CDR2 YSLEER. In DNA form, the CDR3 reads TGCGCCAGCAGCCAAAGTGAGGGAGAGACCCAGTACTTC. Protein product: CASSQSEGETQYF.

The V call is TRBV9, the J call TRBJ2-5; D is perhaps TRBD1 or TRBD2 (7 bases each). Per germline, CDR1 SGDLS and CDR2 YYNGEE. The CDR3 sequence is 17 residues long. V was shortened by 4 bases and J by 2 bases, with 21 bases between the two germline ends. This CDR3 is CASSPPPGRDRQETQYF. CDR3 bases: TGTGCCAGCAGCCCTCCCCCAGGGAGGGACAGACAAGAGACCCAGTACTTC.

This clonotype has a count of ten or more. Relative to the germline gene, one junction end is altered; a read error may explain this. V and J are TRBV5-1 and TRBJ2-5; D gene ambiguous. CDR1 SGHRS and CDR2 YFSETQ come from the germline V gene. This CDR3 region has 12 residues. CDR3 nucleotide sequence: TGTGCCAGCAGCTTGGTTGTAGAGACCCAGTACTTC. It encodes CASSLVVETQYF.

Only a few counts were recorded for this clonotype. The chain recombines TRBV7-9 with TRBJ2-1, with D tentatively TRBD2 (6 bases). CDR1 is SEHNR and CDR2 is FQNEAQ in the germline V gene (reference sequence). This CDR3 has 17 residues. The V and J ends lost 1 base and 4 bases respectively, with 17 bases between them. The CDR3 region has the DNA TGTGCCAGCAGCTTAGAGTACGGTTGGGACTCGTACAATGAGCAGTTCTTC. It specifies CASSLEYGWDSYNEQFF.

This chain connects TRBV5-1 to TRBJ2-5; D possibly corresponds to TRBD2 (5 bases). Germline CDR1 and CDR2: SGHRS and YFSETQ. The CDR3 is made up of 14 amino acids. V was cut by 3 bases and J by 5 bases, with 14 bases left in between. DNA of the CDR3: TGCGCCAGCAGCTCGGTGGGCCGAGGGGAGACCCAGTACTTC. It is translated as CASSSVGRGETQYF.

This clonotype was picked up a small number of times. This rearrangement joins TRBV5-5 to TRBJ2-1, with D maybe TRBD1 (6 bases). V dropped 2 bases and J dropped 3 bases, with 15 bases sitting between them. There are 16 residues in the CDR3. CDR1 is SGHKS, CDR2 YYEKEE, per germline (reference sequence). The CDR3: CASSFRGTPNYNEQFF. Here the CDR3 DNA reads TGTGCCAGCAGCTTTCGTGGGACACCGAACTACAATGAGCAGTTCTTC.

The chain has TRBV14 and TRBJ1-2; D is perhaps TRBD1 (6 bases). This CDR3 comprises 10 residues. Germline CDR1 and CDR2: SGHDN and FVKESK. The ends were cut back, 9 bases at V and 8 bases at J, with 10 bases in the middle. This CDR3 is CARGGRGYTF. CDR3 DNA: TGTGCCAGGGGGGGCCGGGGCTACACCTTC.

This rearrangement joins TRBV6-1 to TRBJ1-2, with unresolved D. Per the germline V gene, CDR1 is MNHNS and CDR2 is SASEGT. The CDR3 runs 10 residues. Trimming shortened V by 6 bases and J by 7 bases, and 6 bases separated the two germline ends. CDR3 DNA: TGTGCCAGCAGGGTGGGTGGCTACACCTTC. It translates to CASRVGGYTF.

V usage is TRBV7-9 and J usage is TRBJ2-1, with unresolved D. The CDR3 extends over 14 amino acids. The V end was cut by 3 bases, the J end by 9 bases, with 15 bases between. Per the germline V gene, CDR1 is SEHNR and CDR2 is FQNEAQ (reference sequence). CDR3 nucleotide sequence: TGTGCCAGCAGCTTGGGTCCCCAATTGGGTGAGCAGTTCTTC. This encodes CASSLGPQLGEQFF.